This T cell receptor beta chain was identified in a study of blood T cell repertoires in COVID-19. Overall study: The study drew acute and convalescent COVID-19 samples from the United States, Italy and Spain. From T cells, B-cell-depleted T cells, or PBMCs came the material, which was cDNA or gDNA.

In the original processing: Estimates of nucleated cell counts were drawn from the amplification of reference gene primers. Measured with immunoSEQ multiplex PCR; TCRdb has only the in-frame clones, and not every one. D and trimming were read from the DNA, whereas the V and J calls and clone size are those reported in that table. The data hold 100,000 to 130,000 clones, with about three quarters observed a single time. The sequenced sample consisted of peripheral blood. The TCR comes from a woman between 40 and 50 years old with acute or convalescent COVID-19.

DNA for the CDR3: TGTGCCAGCAGCTTAGTACCGACGGACAGACATGAGCAGTTCTTC. It specifies CASSLVPTDRHEQFF. The rearrangement links TRBV7-2 to TRBJ2-1; weak D call: TRBD1 (6 bases). CDR1 and CDR2 from the germline V gene are SGHTA and FQGNSA. The V end was cut by 1 base, the J end by 8 bases, with 15 bases between. The CDR3 has 15 amino acids. Supplemented by reference TRBV7-2 and TRBJ2-1, the full variable domain reads GAGVSQSPSNKVTEKGKDVELRCDPISGHTALYWYRQSLGQGLEFLIYFQGNSAPDKSGLPSDRFSAERTGGSVSTLTIQRTQQEDSAVYLCASSLVPTDRHEQFFGPGTRLTVL.